The following is a T cell receptor beta chain sequence with its context. Original data processing: The assay estimated nucleated cells by amplifying reference gene primers. Using immunoSEQ multiplex PCR, the repertoire was profiled, and TCRdb retains in-frame clones only, with some absent. V and J calls and clone size are copied from that table; D and trimming were computed from the DNA. This table has tens of thousands of clones, about 82% appearing once. The CDR3 is 16 amino acids. V was pared by 3 bases and J by 3 bases, with 21 bases between. Germline V CDR1 and CDR2: GTSNPN, SVGIG (reference sequence). The data were taken from a study of blood T cell repertoires in COVID-19. Study as a whole: T cells, B-cell-depleted T cells, or PBMCs provided the cDNA or gDNA that served as material.

Sequenced sample: peripheral blood. The sequence was collected from a human donor in a cohort sampled during active COVID-19. V usage is TRBV30 and J usage is TRBJ2-7, with D possibly TRBD1 on 6 matching bases. The CDR3 reads CAWRSPWDIEVYEQYF. The CDR3 DNA is TGTGCCTGGAGGTCCCCCTGGGACATAGAAGTCTACGAGCAGTACTTC.